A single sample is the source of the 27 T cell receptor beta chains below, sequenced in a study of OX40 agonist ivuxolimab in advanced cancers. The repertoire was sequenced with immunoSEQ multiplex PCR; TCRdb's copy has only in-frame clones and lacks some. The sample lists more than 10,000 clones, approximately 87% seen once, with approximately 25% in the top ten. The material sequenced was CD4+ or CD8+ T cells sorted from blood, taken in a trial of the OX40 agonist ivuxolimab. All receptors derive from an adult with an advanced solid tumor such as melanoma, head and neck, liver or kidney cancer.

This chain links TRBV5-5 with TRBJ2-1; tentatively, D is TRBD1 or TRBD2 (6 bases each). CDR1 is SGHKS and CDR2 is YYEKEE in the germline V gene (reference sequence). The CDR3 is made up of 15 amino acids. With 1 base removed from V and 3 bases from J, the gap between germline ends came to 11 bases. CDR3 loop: CASSLSGADYNEQFF. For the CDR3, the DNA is TGTGCCAGCAGCTTGTCGGGGGCAGACTACAATGAGCAGTTCTTC. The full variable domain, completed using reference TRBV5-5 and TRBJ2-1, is DAGVTQSPTHLIKTRGQQVTLRCSPISGHKSVSWYQQVLGQGPQFIFQYYEKEERGRGNFPDRFSARQFPNYSSELNVNALLLGDSALYLCASSLSGADYNEQFFGPGTRLTVL.

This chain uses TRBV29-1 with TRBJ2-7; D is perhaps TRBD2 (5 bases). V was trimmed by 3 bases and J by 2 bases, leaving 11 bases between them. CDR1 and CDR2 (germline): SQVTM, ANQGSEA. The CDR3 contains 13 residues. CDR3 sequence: CSVESGLPYEQYF. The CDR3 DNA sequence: TGCAGCGTTGAGAGTGGACTTCCCTACGAGCAGTACTTC.

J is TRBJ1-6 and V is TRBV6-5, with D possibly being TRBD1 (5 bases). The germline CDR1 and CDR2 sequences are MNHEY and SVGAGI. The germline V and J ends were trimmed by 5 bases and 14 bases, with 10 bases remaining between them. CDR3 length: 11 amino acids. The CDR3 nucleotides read TGTGCCAGCAGTCCCCGAGGGGCCCTCCACTTT. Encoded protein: CASSPRGALHF.

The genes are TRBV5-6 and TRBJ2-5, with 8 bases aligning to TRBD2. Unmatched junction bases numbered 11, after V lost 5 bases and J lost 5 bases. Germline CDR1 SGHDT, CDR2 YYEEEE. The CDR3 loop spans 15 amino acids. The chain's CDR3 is CASSFIAGLWETQYF. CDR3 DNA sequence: TGTGCCAGCAGTTTTATAGCGGGGTTGTGGGAGACCCAGTACTTC. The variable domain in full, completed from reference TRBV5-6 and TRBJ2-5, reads DAGVTQSPTHLIKTRGQQVTLRCSPKSGHDTVSWYQQALGQGPQFIFQYYEEEERQRGNFPDRFSGHQFPNYSSELNVNALLLGDSALYLCASSFIAGLWETQYFGPGTRLLVL.

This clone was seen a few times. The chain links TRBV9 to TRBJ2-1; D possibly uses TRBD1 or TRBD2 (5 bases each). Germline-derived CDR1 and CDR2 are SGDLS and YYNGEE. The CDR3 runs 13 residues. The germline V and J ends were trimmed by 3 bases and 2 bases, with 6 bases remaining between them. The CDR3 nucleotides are TGTGCCAGCAGCGGGGGGACCTACAATGAGCAGTTCTTC. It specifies CASSGGTYNEQFF.

CDR3 nucleotide sequence: TGTGCCACCAGCAGAGATTGGGCATCCCATAGCAATCAGCCCCAGCATTTT. This encodes CATSRDWASHSNQPQHF. The rearrangement joins TRBV15 to TRBJ1-5, with D hard to call. Looked up from germline, CDR1 is LNHNV and CDR2 is YYDKDF (reference sequence). The CDR3 totals 17 residues. Trimming cost V 0 bases and J 0 bases, with 12 bases left between them.

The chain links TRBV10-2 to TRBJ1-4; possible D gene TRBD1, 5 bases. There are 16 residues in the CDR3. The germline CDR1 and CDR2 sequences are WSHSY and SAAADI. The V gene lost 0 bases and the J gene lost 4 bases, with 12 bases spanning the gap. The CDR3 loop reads CASSESQGCDNEKLFF. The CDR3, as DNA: TGCGCCAGCAGTGAGTCCCAGGGTTGTGATAATGAAAAACTGTTTTTT.

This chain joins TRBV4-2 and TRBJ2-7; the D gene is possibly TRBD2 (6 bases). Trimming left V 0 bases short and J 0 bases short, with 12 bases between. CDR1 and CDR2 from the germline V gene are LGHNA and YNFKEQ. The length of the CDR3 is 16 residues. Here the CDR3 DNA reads TGTGCCAGCAGCCAAGAGTACAGGACTACCTCCTACGAGCAGTACTTC. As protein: CASSQEYRTTSYEQYF.

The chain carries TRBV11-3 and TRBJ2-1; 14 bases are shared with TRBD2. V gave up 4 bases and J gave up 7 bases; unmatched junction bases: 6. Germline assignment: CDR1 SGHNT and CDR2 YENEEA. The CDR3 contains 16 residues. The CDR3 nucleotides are TGTGCCAGCAGCTCGCAGACTAGCGGGAGGGGAAATGAGCAGTTCTTC. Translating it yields CASSSQTSGRGNEQFF. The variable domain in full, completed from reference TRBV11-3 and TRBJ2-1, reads EAGVVQSPRYKIIEKKQPVAFWCNPISGHNTLYWYLQNLGQGPELLIRYENEEAVDDSQLPKDRFSAERLKGVDSTLKIQPAELGDSAVYLCASSSQTSGRGNEQFFGPGTRLTVL.

DNA for the CDR3: TGTGCCAGTACCACGACAGGGACTATGGGAGCGCAGTACTTC. Translation: CASTTTGTMGAQYF. The chain carries TRBV19 and TRBJ2-7, with D perhaps being TRBD1 or TRBD2 (7 bases each). Between the trimmed V and J ends, which lost 7 bases and 9 bases, there was a span of 22 bases. The CDR3 length is 14 residues. Germline V CDR1 and CDR2: LNHDA, SQIVND (reference sequence).

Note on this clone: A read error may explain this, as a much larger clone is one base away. In DNA, the CDR3 is TGTGCCAGCAGCTCCGGGACAGTCTACGAGCAGTACTTC. Translating it yields CASSSGTVYEQYF. The V call is TRBV7-6, the J call TRBJ2-7, with 7 bases aligning to TRBD1. V lost 4 bases and J lost 3; bases outside the gene matches: 3. From germline, CDR1 is SGHVS and CDR2 FNYEAQ. There are 13 residues in the CDR3. Combining the CDR3 with reference TRBV7-6 and TRBJ2-7 gives the whole variable domain GAGVSQSPRYKVTKRGQDVALRCDPISGHVSLYWYRQALGQGPEFLTYFNYEAQQDKSGLPNDRFSAERPEGSISTLTIQRTEQRDSAMYRCASSSGTVYEQYFGPGTRLTVT.

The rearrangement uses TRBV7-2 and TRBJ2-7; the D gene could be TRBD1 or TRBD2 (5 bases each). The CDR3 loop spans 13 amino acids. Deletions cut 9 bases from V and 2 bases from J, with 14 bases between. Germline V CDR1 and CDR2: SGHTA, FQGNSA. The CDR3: CASTQRGAYEQYF. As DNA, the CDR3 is TGTGCCAGTACTCAAAGGGGAGCCTACGAGCAGTACTTC.

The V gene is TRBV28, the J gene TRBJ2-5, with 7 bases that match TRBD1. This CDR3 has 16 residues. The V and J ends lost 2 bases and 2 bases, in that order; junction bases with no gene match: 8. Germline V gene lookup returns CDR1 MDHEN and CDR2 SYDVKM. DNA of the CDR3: TGTGCCAGCAGTTTAACGCAGGGACAGCCTCAAGAGACCCAGTACTTC. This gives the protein CASSLTQGQPQETQYF.

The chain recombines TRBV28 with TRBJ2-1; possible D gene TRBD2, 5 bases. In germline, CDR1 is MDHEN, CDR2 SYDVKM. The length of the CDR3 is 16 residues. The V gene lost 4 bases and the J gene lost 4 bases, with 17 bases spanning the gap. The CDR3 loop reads CASSSSGSLLYNEQFF. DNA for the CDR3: TGTGCCAGCAGTTCCTCGGGATCACTCCTTTACAATGAGCAGTTCTTC. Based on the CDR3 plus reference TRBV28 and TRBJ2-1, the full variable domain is DVKVTQSSRYLVKRTGEKVFLECVQDMDHENMFWYRQDPGLGLRLIYFSYDVKMKEKGDIPEGYSVSREKKERFSLILESASTNQTSMYLCASSSSGSLLYNEQFFGPGTRLTVL.

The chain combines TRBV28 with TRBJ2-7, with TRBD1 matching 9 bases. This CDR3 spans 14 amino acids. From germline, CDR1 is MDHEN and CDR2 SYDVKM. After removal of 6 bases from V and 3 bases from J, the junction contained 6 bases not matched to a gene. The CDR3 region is CASRNPGQGYEQYF. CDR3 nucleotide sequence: TGTGCCAGCAGGAATCCGGGACAGGGCTACGAGCAGTACTTC. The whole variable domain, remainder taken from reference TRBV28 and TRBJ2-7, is DVKVTQSSRYLVKRTGEKVFLECVQDMDHENMFWYRQDPGLGLRLIYFSYDVKMKEKGDIPEGYSVSREKKERFSLILESASTNQTSMYLCASRNPGQGYEQYFGPGTRLTVT.

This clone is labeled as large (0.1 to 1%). CDR3 loop: CASSSNPYEQYF. CDR3 coding DNA: TGTGCCAGCAGCTCCAACCCCTACGAGCAGTACTTC. The chain carries TRBV7-9 and TRBJ2-7; no clear D. Germline values: CDR1 SEHNR, CDR2 FQNEAQ (reference sequence). Trimming pared 4 bases from V and 2 bases from J, leaving 6 bases between. This CDR3 has 12 residues.

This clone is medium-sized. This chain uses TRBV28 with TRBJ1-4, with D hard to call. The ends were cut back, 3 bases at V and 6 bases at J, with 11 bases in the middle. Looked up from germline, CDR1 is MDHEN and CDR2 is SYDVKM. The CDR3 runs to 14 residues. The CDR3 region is CASSLPVEYEKLFF. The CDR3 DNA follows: TGTGCCAGCAGTTTGCCTGTTGAGTATGAAAAACTGTTTTTT.

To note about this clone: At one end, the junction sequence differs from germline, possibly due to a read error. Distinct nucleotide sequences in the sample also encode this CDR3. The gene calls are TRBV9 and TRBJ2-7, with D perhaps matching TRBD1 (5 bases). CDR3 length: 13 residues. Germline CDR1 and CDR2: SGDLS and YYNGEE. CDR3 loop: CASSGRQSYEQYF. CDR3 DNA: TGTGCCAGCAGCGGTAGACAGTCCTACGAACAGTACTTC.

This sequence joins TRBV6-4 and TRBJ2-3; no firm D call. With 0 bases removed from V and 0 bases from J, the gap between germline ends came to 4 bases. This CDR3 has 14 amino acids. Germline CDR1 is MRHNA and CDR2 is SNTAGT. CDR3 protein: CASSDSDSTDTQYF. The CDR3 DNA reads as TGTGCCAGCAGTGACTCGGACAGCACAGATACGCAGTATTTT.

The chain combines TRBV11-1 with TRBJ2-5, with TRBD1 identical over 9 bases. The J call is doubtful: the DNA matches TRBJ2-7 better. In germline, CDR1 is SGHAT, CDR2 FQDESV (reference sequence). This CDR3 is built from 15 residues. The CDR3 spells CASSKPGQGLYEQYF. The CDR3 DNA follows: TGTGCCAGCAGCAAACCGGGACAGGGTCTCTACGAGCAGTACTTC.

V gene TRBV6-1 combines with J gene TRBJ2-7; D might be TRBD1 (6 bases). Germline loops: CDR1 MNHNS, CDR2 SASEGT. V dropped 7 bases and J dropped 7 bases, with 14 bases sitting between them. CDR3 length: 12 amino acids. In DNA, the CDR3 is TGTGCCAGCACCCCTTGGGGGCGAGAGCAGTACTTC. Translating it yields CASTPWGREQYF.

CDR3 DNA: TGTGCCAGCAGAACCGGGACAGGGTCCACAGATACGCAGTATTTT. Translating gives CASRTGTGSTDTQYF. The chain links TRBV7-8 to TRBJ2-3; 9 bases map to TRBD1. V was pared by 6 bases and J by 2 bases, with 6 bases of the junction left unmatched. This CDR3 region has 15 residues. CDR1 SGHVS and CDR2 FQNEAQ come from the germline V gene.

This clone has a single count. The DNA of the CDR3 is TGTGCCAGCAGCCAAGAAGACAGAGGTGGCAATCAGCCCCAGCATTTT. This sequence encodes CASSQEDRGGNQPQHF. The chain couples TRBV4-2 to TRBJ1-5; perhaps TRBD1 as D (5 bases). Trimming shortened V by 0 bases and J by 2 bases, and 11 bases separated the two germline ends. From germline, CDR1 is LGHNA and CDR2 YNFKEQ. The CDR3 extends over 16 amino acids.

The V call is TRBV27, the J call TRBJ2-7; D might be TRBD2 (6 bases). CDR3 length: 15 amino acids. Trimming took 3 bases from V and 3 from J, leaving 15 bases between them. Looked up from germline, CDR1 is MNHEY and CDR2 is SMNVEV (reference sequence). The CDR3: CASSFPGLWDYEQYF. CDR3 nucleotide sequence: TGTGCCAGCAGTTTCCCGGGACTCTGGGACTACGAGCAGTACTTC.

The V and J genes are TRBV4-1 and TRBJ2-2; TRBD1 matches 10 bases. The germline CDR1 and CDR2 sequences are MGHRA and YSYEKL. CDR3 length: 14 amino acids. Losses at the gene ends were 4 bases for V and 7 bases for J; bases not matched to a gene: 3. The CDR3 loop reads CASSPWTGGGELFF. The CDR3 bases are TGCGCCAGCAGCCCATGGACAGGGGGCGGGGAGCTGTTTTTT.

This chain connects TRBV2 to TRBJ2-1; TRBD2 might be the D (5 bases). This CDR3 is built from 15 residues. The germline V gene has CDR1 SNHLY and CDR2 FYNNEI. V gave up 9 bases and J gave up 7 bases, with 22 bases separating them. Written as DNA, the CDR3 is TGTGCCAGGACCCCGGACGACACGCCGGGGAATGAGCAGTTCTTC. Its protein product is CARTPDDTPGNEQFF.

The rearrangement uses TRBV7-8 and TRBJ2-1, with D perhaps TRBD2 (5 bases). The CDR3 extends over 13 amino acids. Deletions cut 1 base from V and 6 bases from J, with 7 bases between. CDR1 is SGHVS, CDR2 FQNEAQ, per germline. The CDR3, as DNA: TGTGCCAGCAGCTTAGACGCGGGCAATGAGCAGTTCTTC. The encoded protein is CASSLDAGNEQFF. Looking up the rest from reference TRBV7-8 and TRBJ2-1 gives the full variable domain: GAGVSQSPRYKVAKRGQDVALRCDPISGHVSLFWYQQALGQGPEFLTYFQNEAQLDKSGLPSDRFFAERPEGSVSTLKIQRTQQEDSAVYLCASSLDAGNEQFFGPGTRLTVL.